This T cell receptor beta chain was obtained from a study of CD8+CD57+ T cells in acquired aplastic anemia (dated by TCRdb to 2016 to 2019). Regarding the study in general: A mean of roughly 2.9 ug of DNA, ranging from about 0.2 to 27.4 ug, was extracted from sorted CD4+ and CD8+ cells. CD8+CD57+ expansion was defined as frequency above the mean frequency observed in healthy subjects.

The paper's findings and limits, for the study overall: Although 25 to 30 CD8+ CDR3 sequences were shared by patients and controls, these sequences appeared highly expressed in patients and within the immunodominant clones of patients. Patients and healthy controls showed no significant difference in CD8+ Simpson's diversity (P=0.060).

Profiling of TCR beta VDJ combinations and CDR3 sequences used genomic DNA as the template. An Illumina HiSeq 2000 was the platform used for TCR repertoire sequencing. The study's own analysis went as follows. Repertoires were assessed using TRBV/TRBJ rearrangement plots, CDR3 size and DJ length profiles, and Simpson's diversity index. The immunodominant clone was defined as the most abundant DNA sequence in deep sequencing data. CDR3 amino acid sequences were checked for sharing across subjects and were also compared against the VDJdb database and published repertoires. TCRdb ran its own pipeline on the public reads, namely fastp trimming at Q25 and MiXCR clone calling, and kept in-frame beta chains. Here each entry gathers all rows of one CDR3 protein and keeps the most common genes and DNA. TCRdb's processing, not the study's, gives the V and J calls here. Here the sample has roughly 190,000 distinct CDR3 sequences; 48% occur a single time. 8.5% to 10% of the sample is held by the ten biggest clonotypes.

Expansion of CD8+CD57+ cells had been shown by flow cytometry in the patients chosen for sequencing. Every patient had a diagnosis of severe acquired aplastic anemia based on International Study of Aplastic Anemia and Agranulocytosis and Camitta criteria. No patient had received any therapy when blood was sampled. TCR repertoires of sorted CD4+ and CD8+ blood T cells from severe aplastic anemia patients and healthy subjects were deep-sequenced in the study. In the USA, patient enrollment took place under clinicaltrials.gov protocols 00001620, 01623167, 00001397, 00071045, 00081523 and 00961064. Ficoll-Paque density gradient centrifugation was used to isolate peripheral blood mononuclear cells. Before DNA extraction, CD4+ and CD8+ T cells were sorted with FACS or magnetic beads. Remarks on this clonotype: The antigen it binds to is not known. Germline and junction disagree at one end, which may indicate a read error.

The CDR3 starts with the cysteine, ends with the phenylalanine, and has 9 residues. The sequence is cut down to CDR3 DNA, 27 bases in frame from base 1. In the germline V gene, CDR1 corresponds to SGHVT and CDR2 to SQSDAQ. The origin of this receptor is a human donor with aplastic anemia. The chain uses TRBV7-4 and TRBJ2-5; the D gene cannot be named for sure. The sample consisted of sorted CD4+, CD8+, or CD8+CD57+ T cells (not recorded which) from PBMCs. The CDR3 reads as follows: CASSLPQDF. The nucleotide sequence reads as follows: TGTGCCAGCAGCTTACCCCAGGACTTC.